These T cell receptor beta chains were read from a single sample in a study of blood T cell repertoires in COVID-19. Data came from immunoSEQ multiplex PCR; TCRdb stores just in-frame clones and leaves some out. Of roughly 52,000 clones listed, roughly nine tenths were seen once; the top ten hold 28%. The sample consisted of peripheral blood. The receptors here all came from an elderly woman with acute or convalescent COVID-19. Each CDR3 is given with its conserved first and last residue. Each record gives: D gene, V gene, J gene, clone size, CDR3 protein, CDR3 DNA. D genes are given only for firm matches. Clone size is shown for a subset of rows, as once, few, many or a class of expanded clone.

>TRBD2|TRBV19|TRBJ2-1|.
CASSISPSGGTYNEQFF
TGTGCCAGTAGTATCTCACCTAGCGGGGGAACCTACAATGAGCAGTTCTTC
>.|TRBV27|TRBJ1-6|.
CASRVSGYNSPLHF
TGTGCCAGCAGGGTGTCAGGGTATAATTCACCCCTCCACTTT
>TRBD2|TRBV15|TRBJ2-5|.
CATSRAFGLAGGPKTQYF
TGTGCCACCAGCAGAGCATTTGGACTAGCGGGGGGGCCGAAGACCCAGTACTTC
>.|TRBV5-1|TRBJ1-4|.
CASSLEGQLRSEKLFF
TGCGCCAGCAGCTTGGAAGGCCAACTAAGAAGTGAAAAACTGTTTTTT
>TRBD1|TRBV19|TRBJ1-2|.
CATSRDREIYGYTF
TGTGCCACCTCGAGGGACAGAGAAATCTATGGCTACACCTTC
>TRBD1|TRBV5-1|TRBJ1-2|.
CASSLTVGQGHYGYTF
TGCGCCAGCAGCTTGACTGTGGGACAGGGACACTATGGCTACACCTTC
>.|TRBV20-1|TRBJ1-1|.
CSASPFKTSKNTEAFF
TGCAGTGCTAGTCCATTTAAGACATCTAAGAACACTGAAGCTTTCTTT
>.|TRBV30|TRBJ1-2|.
CAWNGGLSNYGYTF
TGTGCCTGGAACGGGGGGCTATCTAACTATGGCTACACCTTC
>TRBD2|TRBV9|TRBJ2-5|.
CASSGSGAVQETQYF
TGTGCCAGCAGCGGCAGCGGGGCCGTACAAGAGACCCAGTACTTC
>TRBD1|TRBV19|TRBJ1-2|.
CASSHRDRVSYGYTF
TGTGCCAGTAGCCACCGGGACAGGGTATCCTATGGCTACACCTTC
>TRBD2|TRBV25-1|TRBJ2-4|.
CASTAPPGGTNIQYF
TGTGCCAGCACCGCTCCGCCGGGGGGGACTAACATTCAGTACTTC
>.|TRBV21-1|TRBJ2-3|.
CASSKVVYTPSTDTQYF
TGTGCCAGCAGCAAAGTTGTTTACACCCCGAGCACAGATACGCAGTATTTT
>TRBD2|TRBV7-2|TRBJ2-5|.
CASSRHQAGQETQYF
TGTGCCAGCAGCCGCCACCAAGCGGGACAAGAGACCCAGTACTTC
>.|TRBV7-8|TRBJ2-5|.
CASSLGLAGETQYF
TGTGCCAGCAGCTTAGGGCTAGCCGGAGAGACCCAGTACTTC
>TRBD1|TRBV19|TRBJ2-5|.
CASSIVLAGGWQETQYF
TGTGCCAGTAGTATAGTCTTGGCAGGGGGTTGGCAAGAGACCCAGTACTTC
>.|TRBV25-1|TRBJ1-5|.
CASSPPGQSSQPQHF
TGTGCCAGCAGCCCCCCCGGACAGTCTAGTCAGCCCCAGCATTTT
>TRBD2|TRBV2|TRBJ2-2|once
CASSGTREAGELFF
TGTGCCAGCAGTGGGACTAGAGAGGCCGGGGAGCTGTTTTTT
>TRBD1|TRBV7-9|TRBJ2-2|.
CASSPGQGNTGELFF
TGTGCCAGCAGCCCAGGACAGGGTAACACCGGGGAGCTGTTTTTT
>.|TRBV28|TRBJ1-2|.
CASNTPAGYGYTF
TGTGCCAGCAACACCCCTGCGGGCTATGGCTACACCTTC
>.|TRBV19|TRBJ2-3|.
CASGGTIHTDTQYF
TGTGCCAGTGGCGGGACCATTCACACAGATACGCAGTATTTT
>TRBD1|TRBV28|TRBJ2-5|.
CASSPLLGATGVMETQYF
TGTGCCAGCAGTCCACTATTGGGGGCGACAGGGGTGATGGAGACCCAGTACTTC
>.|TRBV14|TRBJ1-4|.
CASSPSVGEKLFF
TGTGCCAGCAGCCCAAGCGTTGGGGAAAAACTGTTTTTT
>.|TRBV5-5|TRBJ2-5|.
CASSSAESQETQYF
TGTGCCAGCAGCTCCGCCGAGAGCCAAGAGACCCAGTACTTC
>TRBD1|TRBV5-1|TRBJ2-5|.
CASTTQGQKETQYF
TGCGCCAGCACCACACAGGGACAGAAAGAGACCCAGTACTTC
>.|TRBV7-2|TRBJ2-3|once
CASSLGLATDTQYF
TGTGCCAGCAGCTTGGGCCTAGCTACAGATACGCAGTATTTT
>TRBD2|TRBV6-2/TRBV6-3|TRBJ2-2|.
CASRPTGTSGAGELFF
TGTGCCAGCAGACCTACCGGGACTAGCGGGGCCGGGGAGCTGTTTTTT
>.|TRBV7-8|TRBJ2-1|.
CASSFPGLINEQFF
TGTGCCAGCAGCTTCCCGGGACTTATCAATGAGCAGTTCTTC
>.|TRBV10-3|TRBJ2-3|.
CAISYPGLSDTQYF
TGTGCCATCAGTTACCCGGGACTTTCAGATACGCAGTATTTT
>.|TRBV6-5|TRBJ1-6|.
CAVRRSYNSPLHF
TGTGCCGTCCGGAGATCCTATAATTCACCCCTCCACTTT
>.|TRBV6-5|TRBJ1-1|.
CASKAGVMSTEAFF
TGTGCCAGCAAGGCGGGGGTGATGAGCACTGAAGCTTTCTTT
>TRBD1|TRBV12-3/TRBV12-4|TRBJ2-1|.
CASSMGQNNEQFF
TGTGCCAGCAGTATGGGACAGAACAATGAGCAGTTCTTC
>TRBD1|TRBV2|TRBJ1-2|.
CASSRQGSNYGYTF
TGTGCCAGCAGCCGACAGGGCTCTAACTATGGCTACACCTTC
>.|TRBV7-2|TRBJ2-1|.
CASSLVAGASYNEQFF
TGTGCCAGCAGCTTGGTTGCGGGGGCTTCCTACAATGAGCAGTTCTTC
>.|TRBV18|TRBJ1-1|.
CASSPLSGDSNTEAFF
TGTGCCAGCTCACCCTTGTCAGGGGATTCGAACACTGAAGCTTTCTTT
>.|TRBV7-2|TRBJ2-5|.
CASSRTLQETQYF
TGTGCCAGCAGCCGGACACTCCAAGAGACCCAGTACTTC
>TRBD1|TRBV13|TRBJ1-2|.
CASRTSRDRGSYGYTF
TGTGCCAGCAGGACTAGCCGGGACAGGGGTAGCTATGGCTACACCTTC
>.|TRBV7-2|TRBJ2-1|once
CASSRPQGNNEQFF
TGTGCCAGCAGCCGGCCACAGGGTAACAATGAGCAGTTCTTC
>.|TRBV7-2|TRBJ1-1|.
CASSLGTYTEAFF
TGTGCCAGCAGCTTGGGGACTTACACTGAAGCTTTCTTT
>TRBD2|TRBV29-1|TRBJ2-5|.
CSGRPAGGQETQYF
TGCAGCGGACGTCCAGCGGGAGGCCAAGAGACCCAGTACTTC